This T cell receptor beta chain was observed in a study of molecular identifiers for immune sequencing clone quantification. The authors sorted naive CD8 T cells as CD8+CD4-CCR7+CD45RA+. Previously published methods and listed TCR primers were used for the bulk TCR libraries. One entry per CDR3 protein, called by TCRdb with MiXCR from the PCR reads. The sample consists of just under 650,000 distinct CDR3 sequences, about 20% of them appearing once. This clonotype was observed many times. No antigen is known for it. Study results and limitations: Naive cells had under 1% of molecules in clones above 20 RNA copies, effectors over 98%.

V was clipped by 6 bases and J by 0 bases, with 8 bases between them. The CDR3 sequence is 13 residues long. CDR1 and CDR2 (germline): MNHEY, SMNVEV (reference sequence). This chain connects TRBV27 to TRBJ2-5; D is unclear. The sequence was obtained from a human donor in good health. Some libraries in this study had Jurkat cell RNA spiked in. The sample was naive CD8+ T cells from blood, with Jurkat cell RNA spiked in. Subset denoted: FACS-sorted CD8+CD4-CCR7+CD45RA+ naive T cells. The CDR3: CASSPIHQETQYF. CDR3 DNA sequence: TGTGCCAGCAGCCCTATTCACCAAGAGACCCAGTACTTC.